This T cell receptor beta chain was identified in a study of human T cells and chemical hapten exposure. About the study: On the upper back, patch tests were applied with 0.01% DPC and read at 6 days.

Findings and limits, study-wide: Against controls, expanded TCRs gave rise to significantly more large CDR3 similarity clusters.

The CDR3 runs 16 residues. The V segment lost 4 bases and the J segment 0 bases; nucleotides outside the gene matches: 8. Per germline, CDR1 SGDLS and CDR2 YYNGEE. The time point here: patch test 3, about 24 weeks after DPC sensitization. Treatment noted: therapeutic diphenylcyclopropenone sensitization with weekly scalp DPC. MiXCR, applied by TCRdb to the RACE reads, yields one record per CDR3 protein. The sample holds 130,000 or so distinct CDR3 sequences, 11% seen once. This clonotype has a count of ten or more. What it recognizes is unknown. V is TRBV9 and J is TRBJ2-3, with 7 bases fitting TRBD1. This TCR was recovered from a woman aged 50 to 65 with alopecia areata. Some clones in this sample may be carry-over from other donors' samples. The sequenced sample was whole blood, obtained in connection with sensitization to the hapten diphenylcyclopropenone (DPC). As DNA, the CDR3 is TGTGCCAGCAGCCCCGAGGGGGACAGCAGCACAGATACGCAGTATTTT. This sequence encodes CASSPEGDSSTDTQYF.